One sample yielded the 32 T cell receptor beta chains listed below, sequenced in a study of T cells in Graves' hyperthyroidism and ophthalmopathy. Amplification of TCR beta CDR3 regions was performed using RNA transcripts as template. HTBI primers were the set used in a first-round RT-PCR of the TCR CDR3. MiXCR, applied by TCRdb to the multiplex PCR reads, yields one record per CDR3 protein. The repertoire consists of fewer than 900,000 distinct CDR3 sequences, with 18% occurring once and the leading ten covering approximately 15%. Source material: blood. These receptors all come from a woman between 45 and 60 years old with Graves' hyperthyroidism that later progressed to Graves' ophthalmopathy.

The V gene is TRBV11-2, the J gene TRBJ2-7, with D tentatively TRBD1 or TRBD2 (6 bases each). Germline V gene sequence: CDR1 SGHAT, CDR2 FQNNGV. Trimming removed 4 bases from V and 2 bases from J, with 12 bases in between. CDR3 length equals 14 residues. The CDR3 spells CASSSAGQTYEQYF. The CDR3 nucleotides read TGTGCCAGCAGCTCCGCGGGACAAACCTACGAGCAGTACTTC.

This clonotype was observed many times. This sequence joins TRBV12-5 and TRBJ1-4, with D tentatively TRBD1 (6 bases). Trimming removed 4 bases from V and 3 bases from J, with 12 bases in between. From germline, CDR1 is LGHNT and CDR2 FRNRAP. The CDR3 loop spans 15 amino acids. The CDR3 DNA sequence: TGTGCTAGTGGTTGGGGGCGGGTCTCTAATGAAAAACTGTTTTTT. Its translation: CASGWGRVSNEKLFF.

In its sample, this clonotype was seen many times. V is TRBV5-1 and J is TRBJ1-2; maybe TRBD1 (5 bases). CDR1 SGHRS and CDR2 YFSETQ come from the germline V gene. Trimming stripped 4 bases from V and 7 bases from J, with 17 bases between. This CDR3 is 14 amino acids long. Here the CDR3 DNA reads TGCGCCAGCAGCGGAGGAGGGGCAGAGGGTGGCTACACCTTC. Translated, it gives CASSGGGAEGGYTF. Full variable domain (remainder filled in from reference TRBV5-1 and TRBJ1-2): KAGVTQTPRYLIKTRGQQVTLSCSPISGHRSVSWYQQTPGQGLQFLFEYFSETQRNKGNFPGRFSGRQFSNSRSEMNVSTLELGDSALYLCASSGGGAEGGYTFGSGTRLTVV.

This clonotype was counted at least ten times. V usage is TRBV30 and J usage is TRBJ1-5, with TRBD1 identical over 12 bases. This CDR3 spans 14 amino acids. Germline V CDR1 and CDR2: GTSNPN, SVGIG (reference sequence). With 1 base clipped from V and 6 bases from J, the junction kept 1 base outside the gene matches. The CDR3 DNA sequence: TGTGCCTGGAGTGAGGGACAGGGGGCTCAGCCCCAGCATTTT. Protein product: CAWSEGQGAQPQHF.

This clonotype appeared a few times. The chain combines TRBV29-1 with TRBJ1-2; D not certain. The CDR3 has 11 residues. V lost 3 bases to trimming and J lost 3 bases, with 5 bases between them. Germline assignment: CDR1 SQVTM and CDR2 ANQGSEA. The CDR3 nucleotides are TGCAGCGTTGATGTATACTATGGCTACACCTTC. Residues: CSVDVYYGYTF.

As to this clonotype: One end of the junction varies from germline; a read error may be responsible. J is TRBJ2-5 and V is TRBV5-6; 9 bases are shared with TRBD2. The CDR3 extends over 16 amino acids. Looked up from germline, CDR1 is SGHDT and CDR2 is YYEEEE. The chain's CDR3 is CVSSIRLAENQETQYF. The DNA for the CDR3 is TGTGTCAGCAGCATCAGACTAGCGGAGAACCAAGAGACCCAGTACTTC.

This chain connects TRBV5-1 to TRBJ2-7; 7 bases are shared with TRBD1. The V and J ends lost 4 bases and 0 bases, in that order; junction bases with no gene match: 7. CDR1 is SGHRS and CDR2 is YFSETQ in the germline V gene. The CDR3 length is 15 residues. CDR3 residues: CASSDPGQSSYEQYF. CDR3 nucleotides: TGCGCCAGCAGCGATCCGGGACAGAGCTCCTACGAGCAGTACTTC. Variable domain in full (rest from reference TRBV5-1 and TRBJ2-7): KAGVTQTPRYLIKTRGQQVTLSCSPISGHRSVSWYQQTPGQGLQFLFEYFSETQRNKGNFPGRFSGRQFSNSRSEMNVSTLELGDSALYLCASSDPGQSSYEQYFGPGTRLTVT.

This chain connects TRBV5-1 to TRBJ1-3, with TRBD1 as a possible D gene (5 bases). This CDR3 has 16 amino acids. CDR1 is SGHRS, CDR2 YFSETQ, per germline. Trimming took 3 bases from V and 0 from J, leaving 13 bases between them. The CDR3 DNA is TGCGCCAGCAGCTCATCCGGGGCAATCTCTGGAAACACCATATATTTT. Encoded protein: CASSSSGAISGNTIYF.

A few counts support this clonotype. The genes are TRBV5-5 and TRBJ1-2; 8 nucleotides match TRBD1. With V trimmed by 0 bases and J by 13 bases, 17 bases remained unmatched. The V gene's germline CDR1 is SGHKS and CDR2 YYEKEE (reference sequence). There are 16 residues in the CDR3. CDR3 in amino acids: CASSLGPRTGKEAGTF. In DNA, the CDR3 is TGTGCCAGCAGCTTGGGTCCCCGGACAGGGAAAGAGGCTGGCACCTTC.

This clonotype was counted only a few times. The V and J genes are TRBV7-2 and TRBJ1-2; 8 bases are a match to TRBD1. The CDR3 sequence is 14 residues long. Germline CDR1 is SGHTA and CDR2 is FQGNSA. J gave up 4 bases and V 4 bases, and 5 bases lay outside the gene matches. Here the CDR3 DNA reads TGTGCCAGCAGCTCCAGGGGGCAGAGCTATGGCTACACCTTC. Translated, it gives CASSSRGQSYGYTF. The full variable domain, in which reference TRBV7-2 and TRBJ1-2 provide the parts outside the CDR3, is GAGVSQSPSNKVTEKGKDVELRCDPISGHTALYWYRQSLGQGLEFLIYFQGNSAPDKSGLPSDRFSAERTGGSVSTLTIQRTQQEDSAVYLCASSSRGQSYGYTFGSGTRLTVV.

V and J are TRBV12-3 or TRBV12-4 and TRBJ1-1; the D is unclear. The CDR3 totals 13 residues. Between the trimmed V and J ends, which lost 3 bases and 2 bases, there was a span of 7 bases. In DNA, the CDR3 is TGTGCCAGCAGTTTCATCTCCAACACTGAAGCTTTCTTT. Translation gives CASSFISNTEAFF.

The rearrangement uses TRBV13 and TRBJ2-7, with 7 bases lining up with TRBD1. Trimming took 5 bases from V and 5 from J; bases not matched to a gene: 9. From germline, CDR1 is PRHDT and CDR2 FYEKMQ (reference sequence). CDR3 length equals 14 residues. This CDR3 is CASSPMTGWDEQYF. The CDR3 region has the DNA TGTGCCAGCAGCCCCATGACAGGGTGGGACGAGCAGTACTTC.

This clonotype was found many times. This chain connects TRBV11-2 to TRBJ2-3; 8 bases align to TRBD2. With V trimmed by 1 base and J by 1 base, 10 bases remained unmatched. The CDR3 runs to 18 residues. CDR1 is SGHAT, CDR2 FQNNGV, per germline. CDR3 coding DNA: TGTGCCAGCAGCTTAGTATCCTCGGGGGGGGGTCGCACAGATACGCAGTATTTT. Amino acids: CASSLVSSGGGRTDTQYF.

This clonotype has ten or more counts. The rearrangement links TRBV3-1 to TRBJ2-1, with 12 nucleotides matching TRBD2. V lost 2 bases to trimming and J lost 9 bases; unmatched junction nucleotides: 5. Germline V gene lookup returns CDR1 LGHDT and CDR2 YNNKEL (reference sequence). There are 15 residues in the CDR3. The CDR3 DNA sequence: TGTGCCAGCAGCCAACTACTAGCGGGGGGAGTTGAGCAGTTCTTC. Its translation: CASSQLLAGGVEQFF.

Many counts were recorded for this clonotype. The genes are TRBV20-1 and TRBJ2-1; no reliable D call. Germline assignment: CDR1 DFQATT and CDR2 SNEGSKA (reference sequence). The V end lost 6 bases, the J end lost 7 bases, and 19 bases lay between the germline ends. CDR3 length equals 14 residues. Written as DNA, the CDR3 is TGCAGTGCAAGACCGGACGGATTGGTTAATGAGCAGTTCTTC. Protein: CSARPDGLVNEQFF.

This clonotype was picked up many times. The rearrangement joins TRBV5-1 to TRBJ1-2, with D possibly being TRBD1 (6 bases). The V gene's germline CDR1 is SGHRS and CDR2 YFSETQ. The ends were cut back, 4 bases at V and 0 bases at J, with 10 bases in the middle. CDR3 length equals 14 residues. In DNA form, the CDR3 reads TGCGCCAGCAGCATGACAGGAGCTAACTATGGCTACACCTTC. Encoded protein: CASSMTGANYGYTF. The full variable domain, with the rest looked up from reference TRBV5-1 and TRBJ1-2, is KAGVTQTPRYLIKTRGQQVTLSCSPISGHRSVSWYQQTPGQGLQFLFEYFSETQRNKGNFPGRFSGRQFSNSRSEMNVSTLELGDSALYLCASSMTGANYGYTFGSGTRLTVV.

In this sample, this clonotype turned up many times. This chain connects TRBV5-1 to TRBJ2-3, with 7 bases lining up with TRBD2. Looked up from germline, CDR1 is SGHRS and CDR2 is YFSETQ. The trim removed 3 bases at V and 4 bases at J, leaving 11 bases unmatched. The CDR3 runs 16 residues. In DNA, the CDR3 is TGCGCCAGCAGCTGGGGACTAACCAATACCGCAGATACGCAGTATTTT. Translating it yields CASSWGLTNTADTQYF.

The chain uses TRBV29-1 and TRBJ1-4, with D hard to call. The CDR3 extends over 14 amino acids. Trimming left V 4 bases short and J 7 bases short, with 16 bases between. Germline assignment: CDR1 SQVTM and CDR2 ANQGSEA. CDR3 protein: CSVGNDIGPEKLFF. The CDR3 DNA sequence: TGCAGCGTTGGGAATGACATCGGTCCTGAAAAACTGTTTTTT.

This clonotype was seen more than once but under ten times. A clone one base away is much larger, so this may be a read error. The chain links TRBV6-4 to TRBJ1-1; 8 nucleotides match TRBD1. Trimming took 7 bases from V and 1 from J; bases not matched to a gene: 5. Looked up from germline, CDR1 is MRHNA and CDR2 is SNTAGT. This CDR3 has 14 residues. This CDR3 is CASTPDRANTEAFF. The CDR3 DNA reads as TGTGCCAGCACCCCGGACAGGGCGAACACTGAAGCTTTCTTT.

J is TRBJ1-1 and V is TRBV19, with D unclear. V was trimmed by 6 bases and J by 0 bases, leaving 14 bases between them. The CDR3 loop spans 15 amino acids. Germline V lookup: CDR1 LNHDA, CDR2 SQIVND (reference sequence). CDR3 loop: CASSRPGNMNTEAFF. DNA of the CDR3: TGTGCCAGTAGCAGACCGGGGAACATGAACACTGAAGCTTTCTTT.

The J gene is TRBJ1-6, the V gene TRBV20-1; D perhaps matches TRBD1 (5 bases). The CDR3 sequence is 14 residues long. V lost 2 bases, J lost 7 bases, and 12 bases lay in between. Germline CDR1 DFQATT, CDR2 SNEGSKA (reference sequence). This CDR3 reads CSARQGDGNSPLHF. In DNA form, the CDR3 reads TGCAGTGCTAGACAGGGTGACGGCAATTCACCCCTCCACTTT.

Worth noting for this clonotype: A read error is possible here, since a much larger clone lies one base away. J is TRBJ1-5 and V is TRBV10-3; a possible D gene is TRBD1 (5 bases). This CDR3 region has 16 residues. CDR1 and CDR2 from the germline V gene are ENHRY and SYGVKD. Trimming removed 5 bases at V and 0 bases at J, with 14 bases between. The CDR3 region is CAISPLGQNSNQPQHF. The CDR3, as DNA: TGTGCCATCAGTCCACTAGGACAAAATAGCAATCAGCCCCAGCATTTT.

The DNA of the CDR3 is TGTGCCACACAACTAGCGGGGAATTTGGAGACCCAGTACTTC. Translating gives CATQLAGNLETQYF. This sequence joins TRBV6-1 and TRBJ2-5; 10 bases are a match to TRBD2. V trimming: 10 bases; J trimming: 5 bases; junction bases outside the gene matches: 10. This CDR3 is built from 14 residues. CDR1 is MNHNS, CDR2 SASEGT, per germline.

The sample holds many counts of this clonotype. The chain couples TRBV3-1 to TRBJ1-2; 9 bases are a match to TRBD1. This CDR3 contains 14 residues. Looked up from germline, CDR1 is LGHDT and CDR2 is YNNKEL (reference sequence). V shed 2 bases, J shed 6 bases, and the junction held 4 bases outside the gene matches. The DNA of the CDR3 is TGTGCCAGCAGCCAACCGGGACAGGGCCATGGCTACACCTTC. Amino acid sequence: CASSQPGQGHGYTF.

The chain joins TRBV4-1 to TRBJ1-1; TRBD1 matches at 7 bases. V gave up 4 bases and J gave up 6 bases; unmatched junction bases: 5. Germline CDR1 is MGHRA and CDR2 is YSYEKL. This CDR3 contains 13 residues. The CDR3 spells CASSRWGQPEAFF. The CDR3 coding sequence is TGCGCCAGCAGCCGATGGGGACAGCCTGAAGCTTTCTTT.

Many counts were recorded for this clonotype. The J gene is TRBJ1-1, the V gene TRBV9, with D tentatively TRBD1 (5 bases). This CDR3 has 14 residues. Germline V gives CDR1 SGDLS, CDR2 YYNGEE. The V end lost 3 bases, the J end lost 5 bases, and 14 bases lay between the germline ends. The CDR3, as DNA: TGTGCCAGCAGCGAGAGAGGGGTGAGGACTGAAGCTTTCTTT. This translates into CASSERGVRTEAFF.

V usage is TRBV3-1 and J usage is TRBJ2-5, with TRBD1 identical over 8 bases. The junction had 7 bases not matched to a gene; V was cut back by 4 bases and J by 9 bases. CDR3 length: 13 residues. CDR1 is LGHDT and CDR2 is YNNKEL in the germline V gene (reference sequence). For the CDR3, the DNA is TGTGCCAGCAGCCTCGGGCCAGGGGGCTCCCAGTACTTC. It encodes CASSLGPGGSQYF.

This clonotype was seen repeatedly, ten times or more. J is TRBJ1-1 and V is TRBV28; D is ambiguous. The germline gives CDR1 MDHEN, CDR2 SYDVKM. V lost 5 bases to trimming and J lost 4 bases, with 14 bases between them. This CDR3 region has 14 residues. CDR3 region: CASSQGLTPTEAFF. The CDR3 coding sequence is TGTGCCAGCAGTCAAGGACTAACCCCCACTGAAGCTTTCTTT.

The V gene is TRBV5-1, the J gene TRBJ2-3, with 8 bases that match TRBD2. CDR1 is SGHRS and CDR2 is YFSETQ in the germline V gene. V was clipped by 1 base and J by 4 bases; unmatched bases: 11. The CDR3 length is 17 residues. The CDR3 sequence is CASSLRGGPEAPDTQYF. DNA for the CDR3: TGCGCCAGCAGCTTGCGGGGGGGGCCCGAGGCTCCAGATACGCAGTATTTT.

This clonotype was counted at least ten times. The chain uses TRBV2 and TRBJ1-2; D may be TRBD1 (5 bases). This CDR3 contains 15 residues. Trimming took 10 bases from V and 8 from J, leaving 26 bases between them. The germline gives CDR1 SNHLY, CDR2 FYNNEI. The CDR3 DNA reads TGTGCCACCTCCCCCGCAGTTCAGGGTACGAAGGGCTACACCTTC. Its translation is CATSPAVQGTKGYTF.

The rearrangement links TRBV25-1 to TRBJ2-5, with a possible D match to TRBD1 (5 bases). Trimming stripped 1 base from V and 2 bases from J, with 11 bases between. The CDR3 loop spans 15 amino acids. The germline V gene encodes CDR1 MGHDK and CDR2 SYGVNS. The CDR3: CASSESPGIQETQYF. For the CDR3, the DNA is TGTGCCAGCAGTGAATCCCCAGGGATACAAGAGACCCAGTACTTC.

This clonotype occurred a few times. CDR3 DNA sequence: TGCGCCAGCAGCCAAGTACGTCTAATGAACACTGAAGCTTTCTTT. Encoded protein: CASSQVRLMNTEAFF. This chain uses TRBV4-1 with TRBJ1-1; D remains unclear. The CDR3 runs to 15 residues. Trimming removed 1 base at V and 0 bases at J, with 9 bases between. In germline, CDR1 is MGHRA, CDR2 YSYEKL.